This is a list of T cell receptor beta chains from one sample in a study of blood T cell repertoires in COVID-19. Generated by immunoSEQ multiplex PCR, the TCRdb table keeps only in-frame clones and is missing some. The data show a few hundred thousand clones, with roughly 88% seen just once and about 1.4% held by the top ten. The sequenced sample consisted of PBMCs or T cells enriched from blood (not recorded which). All receptors derive from a woman under 30 who had been exposed to COVID-19. Both conserved end residues are part of each CDR3. D genes are given only for firm matches. A row's size may be missing; if present it is once, few, many or a size class.

>.|15|.|TRBJ2-7|TRBV28
CASSPRGQGPYEQYF
TGTGCCAGCAGTCCTAGAGGGCAGGGGCCCTACGAGCAGTACTTC
>TRBD2|18|.|TRBJ2-3|TRBV28
CASSLDLLGRGVIDTQYF
TGTGCCAGCAGTTTGGACCTATTGGGGCGGGGGGTTATAGATACGCAGTATTTT
>.|12|.|TRBJ2-5|TRBV7-9
CASSPTQETQYF
TGTGCCAGCAGCCCCACTCAAGAGACCCAGTACTTC
>.|14|.|TRBJ2-2|TRBV10-3
CAISVLTGNGELFF
TGTGCCATCAGTGTATTAACGGGAAACGGGGAGCTGTTTTTT
>.|15|.|TRBJ1-4|TRBV19
CASSIYRVNNEKLFF
TGTGCCAGTAGTATCTACAGGGTTAACAATGAAAAACTGTTTTTT
>TRBD2|15|.|TRBJ2-7|TRBV4-1
CASSQGRTSAYEQYF
TGCGCCAGCAGCCAAGGACGGACTAGCGCGTACGAGCAGTACTTC
>.|12|.|TRBJ1-1|TRBV7-9
CASSLESSEAFF
TGTGCCAGCAGCTTAGAGAGTAGCGAAGCTTTCTTT
>.|16|.|TRBJ2-3|TRBV6-6
CASRPHWAGRTDTQYF
TGTGCCAGCAGACCCCATTGGGCGGGACGCACAGATACGCAGTATTTT
>.|11|.|TRBJ2-7|TRBV20-1
CSVQGLYEQYF
TGCAGTGTACAGGGTCTGTACGAGCAGTACTTC
>.|16|.|TRBJ2-5|TRBV28
CASSNPAGGLQETQYF
TGTGCCAGCAGTAACCCCGCAGGCGGGTTACAAGAGACCCAGTACTTC
>.|13|.|TRBJ1-6|TRBV7-2
CASSLGRGGPLHF
TGTGCCAGCAGCTTAGGGCGAGGCGGACCCCTCCACTTT
>.|18|.|TRBJ1-1|TRBV3-1/TRBV3-2
CASSQDGPQGSRSTEAFF
TGTGCCAGCAGCCAAGATGGCCCACAGGGTTCGAGGAGCACTGAAGCTTTCTTT
>TRBD2|13|.|TRBJ2-7|TRBV19
CASSTRGGIEQYF
TGTGCCAGTAGTACCCGGGGGGGCATCGAGCAGTACTTC
>TRBD2|15|once|TRBJ2-1|TRBV4-2
CASSPNPSGYNEQFF
TGTGCCAGCAGCCCTAACCCTAGCGGCTACAATGAGCAGTTCTTC
>TRBD1|14|.|TRBJ1-6|TRBV29-1
CSVVQGGDNSPLHF
TGCAGCGTTGTACAGGGGGGGGATAATTCACCCCTCCACTTT
>TRBD2|15|.|TRBJ2-5|TRBV2
CASGGTSGSAETQYF
TGTGCCAGCGGAGGGACTAGCGGGAGCGCAGAGACCCAGTACTTC
>TRBD1|18|.|TRBJ1-4|TRBV3-1/TRBV3-2
CASSRAWSGTATNEKLFF
TGTGCCAGCAGCCGTGCCTGGTCAGGGACAGCAACTAATGAAAAACTGTTTTTT
>.|13|.|TRBJ2-7|TRBV4-2
CASSQDRVDEQYF
TGTGCCAGCAGCCAAGACAGGGTTGACGAGCAGTACTTC
>TRBD2|15|.|TRBJ2-7|TRBV28
CASSSASGSSYEQYF
TGTGCCAGCAGCTCCGCTAGCGGGAGCTCCTACGAGCAGTACTTC
>.|15|.|TRBJ2-2|TRBV2
CASSGRGQNTGELFF
TGTGCCAGCAGCGGAAGGGGACAGAACACCGGGGAGCTGTTTTTT
>TRBD1|14|once|TRBJ1-2|TRBV2
CANSGTGVNYGYTF
TGTGCCAATTCCGGGACAGGGGTGAACTATGGCTACACCTTC
>TRBD2|16|.|TRBJ2-1|TRBV28
CASSPGGLAIRNEQFF
TGTGCCAGCAGTCCAGGGGGACTAGCAATACGCAATGAGCAGTTCTTC
>.|15|.|TRBJ1-1|TRBV15
CATSTEQGSATEAFF
TGTGCCACCAGCACTGAACAGGGTTCCGCCACTGAAGCTTTCTTT
>TRBD1|14|.|TRBJ2-7|TRBV7-8
CASSLGGQSYEQYF
TGTGCCAGCAGCTTAGGGGGACAGAGCTACGAGCAGTACTTC
>TRBD2|19|.|TRBJ2-1|TRBV18
CASSPLGLAGGQTYNEQFF
TGTGCCAGCTCACCATTAGGACTAGCGGGGGGGCAGACCTACAATGAGCAGTTCTTC
>TRBD1|12|few|TRBJ1-2|TRBV25-1
CASTTGTGGYTF
TGTGCCAGCACGACAGGGACGGGAGGCTACACCTTC
>TRBD2|17|.|TRBJ2-5|TRBV10-2
CASSGDGTSGRRETQYF
TGCGCCAGCAGTGGGGATGGGACTAGCGGGAGAAGAGAGACCCAGTACTTC
>TRBD1|13|.|TRBJ2-7|TRBV5-6
CASSLAAGGEQYF
TGTGCCAGCAGCTTGGCGGCAGGGGGCGAGCAGTACTTC
>.|17|.|TRBJ1-4|TRBV7-9
CASSFQGSSATNEKLFF
TGTGCCAGCAGCTTTCAGGGGAGTTCAGCAACTAATGAAAAACTGTTTTTT
>TRBD1|14|.|TRBJ1-2|TRBV2
CASSGWGQGFGDTF
TGTGCCAGCAGTGGTTGGGGACAGGGCTTTGGGGACACCTTC
>.|16|.|TRBJ1-3|TRBV10-3
CAITRDNLRSGNTIYF
TGTGCCATCACCAGGGACAACTTACGCTCTGGAAACACCATATATTTT
>.|14|.|TRBJ1-3|TRBV5-5
CASSPSSSGNTIYF
TGTGCCAGCAGCCCATCGAGCTCTGGAAACACCATATATTTT
>TRBD1|13|once|TRBJ1-5|TRBV29-1
CSVGTGINQPQHF
TGCAGCGTTGGGACAGGCATAAATCAGCCCCAGCATTTT
>TRBD2|16|few|TRBJ2-3|TRBV11-2
CASSSWTSGSTDTQYF
TGTGCCAGCAGCTCCTGGACTAGCGGCAGCACAGATACGCAGTATTTT
>TRBD1|14|.|TRBJ1-5|TRBV28
CASSFLQGDQPQHF
TGTGCCAGCAGTTTCCTCCAGGGGGATCAGCCCCAGCATTTT